The clone carrying this T cell receptor beta chain came up many times. As yet, its antigen is unknown. The data derive from a study of T cells in Graves' hyperthyroidism and ophthalmopathy. V was trimmed by 7 bases and J by 1 base, leaving 13 bases between them. The length of the CDR3 is 14 residues. Germline V lookup: CDR1 MDHEN, CDR2 SYDVKM. The study's findings and limits: Most thyroid clonotypes that were expanded above 0.001 also turned up in blood.

Amplified TCR beta CDR3 regions came from RNA transcripts. The primer set for the first-round RT-PCR of the TCR CDR3 was HTBI. TCRdb itself ran the multiplex PCR reads through MiXCR, one entry per CDR3 protein. The sample lists around 490,000 distinct CDR3 sequences, 20% seen once, with roughly 50% in the top ten. The receptor's source is a man between 40 and 49 years old with Graves' ophthalmopathy. The rearrangement uses TRBV28 and TRBJ1-1; D gene ambiguous. Sequences were obtained from blood. CDR3: CASIISEGNTEAFF. CDR3 coding DNA: TGTGCCAGCATAATCTCGGAGGGGAACACTGAAGCTTTCTTT.